The clone carrying this TCR beta chain has more than one count but fewer than ten. Its target is unknown. These data come from a study of response to subunit inactivated influenza vaccine. Findings and caveats of the study: Authors suggested that a seasonal influenza vaccination recruits few new T cells each time.

This CDR3 has 13 amino acids. Germline assignment: CDR1 SGHNT and CDR2 YYREEE (reference sequence). Trimming stripped 1 base from V and 3 bases from J, with 5 bases between. TCRdb recomputed calls from the RT-PCR reads with MiXCR, one row per CDR3 protein. The sample has around 850,000 distinct CDR3 sequences; approximately 17% are singletons. The sample here was PBMCs from blood, taken less than 6 days after vaccination. The clonotype was recovered from a man aged 50-60 years who received an inactivated influenza vaccine. The V call is TRBV5-4, the J call TRBJ2-1; D is uncertain. The CDR3 DNA is TGTGCCAGCAGCTTGTCGGACTACAATGAGCAGTTCTTC. As protein: CASSLSDYNEQFF.